A selection of T cell receptor beta chains follows, all from one sample in a study of tumor-infiltrating lymphocytes in primary liver carcinoma. TCRdb passed the multiplex PCR reads through MiXCR, listing each CDR3 protein once. The table shows approximately 100,000 distinct CDR3 sequences, with around 66% occurring only once. The material sequenced was liver tumor tissue from sampling region 2. The receptors come from an older woman with primary liver carcinoma and hepatitis B virus infection. Each CDR3 is given without its conserved first and last residue.

V: TRBV6-2/TRBV6-3; CDR3: ASSYRDLQASLTDTQY
V: TRBV4-1; CDR3: ASSPKDGGETQY
V: TRBV5-5; CDR3: ARSLFVQGTGELF
V: TRBV10-3; CDR3: AISPRDYEQY
V: TRBV12-3/TRBV12-4; CDR3: ASSWGVQPQH
V: TRBV5-1; CDR3: ASSWGQGNTEAS
V: TRBV11-2; CDR3: AISLDGRGCDIQY
V: TRBV12-3/TRBV12-4; CDR3: ASSLQIAGELF
V: TRBV11-2; CDR3: ASSSTTGKEKLF
V: TRBV6-5; CDR3: DSSSPGTGGRNGQF
V: TRBV11-2; CDR3: ASSLDRQAGELF
V: TRBV9; CDR3: ASSVGSWGNTEAF
V: TRBV12-3/TRBV12-4; CDR3: ASSVWKGCTGELF
V: TRBV6-1; CDR3: ASSTGGSTRELL
V: TRBV11-2; CDR3: DSNFQGSYGYT
V: TRBV5-1; CDR3: ASSLVGYSTDTRY
V: TRBV7-9; CDR3: ASSLNRWPVGTDTQY
V: TRBV11-2; CDR3: VSSPTTSGGYNEQF
V: TRBV10-3; CDR3: AISGGQSTDTQY
V: TRBV5-1; CDR3: SSSSDRGVGTNAF
V: TRBV11-2; CDR3: ASNRAGTETQY
V: TRBV6-6; CDR3: VSSGRTGKETQY
V: TRBV18; CDR3: ASSDNRNTEAF
V: TRBV7-9; CDR3: ARSLLTTNEKLF
V: TRBV11-2; CDR3: ASSLELGMGLEETQY
V: TRBV12-3/TRBV12-4; CDR3: ASSTGNHGLGENLF
V: TRBV5-4; CDR3: ASSLEARRPETQY
V: TRBV12-3/TRBV12-4; CDR3: ARDLAGRQPQH
V: TRBV7-9; CDR3: ASSLEGGYQPQH
V: TRBV11-3; CDR3: ASSLRLAGKSNEQF
V: TRBV4-1; CDR3: TSSQVRQGRGYT
V: TRBV29-1; CDR3: SAPEHTGELF
V: TRBV28; CDR3: ASSSLIAGGHYERY
V: TRBV4-2; CDR3: TSSQLWRDLCPTDTQY
V: TRBV28; CDR3: ASRSQRSASGRRPYEQY
V: TRBV6-2/TRBV6-3; CDR3: ASSPLGGNTEAS
V: TRBV11-2; CDR3: ASSRGGSYIANTGELF
V: TRBV30; CDR3: AWRVGSNQPQH
V: TRBV10-3; CDR3: AISESRLQAEPVTQY
V: TRBV29-1; CDR3: SVGGASGRRHLNEQF
V: TRBV29-1; CDR3: IVSGRGITDTQY
V: TRBV10-3; CDR3: AISNYSVTASYEQY
V: TRBV7-8; CDR3: ASSPRDGPTSAQY
V: TRBV28; CDR3: ASNGQNDEKLF
V: TRBV6-5; CDR3: AISFSLTSVQETQY
V: TRBV11-3; CDR3: ANSLGQGGRTGYNEQF
V: TRBV6-2/TRBV6-3; CDR3: ASSPTLGTSYNEQF
V: TRBV7-9; CDR3: ASSAGTGRTEAF
V: TRBV29-1; CDR3: SIETSRGIQY
V: TRBV11-3; CDR3: TSRLEGTSGSPIYNEQF
V: TRBV4-1; CDR3: ASSQHGSGNTIY
V: TRBV7-8; CDR3: ANSLIIGQGAGEAQY
V: TRBV7-8; CDR3: ASSLRDSNTEAF
V: TRBV5-1; CDR3: ASSLALYTSGAYEQY
V: TRBV29-1; CDR3: SVEGGVRGETHY
V: TRBV29-1; CDR3: SVGNPGTGEQY
V: TRBV7-9; CDR3: ASSSWTSGTLSGANVLT
V: TRBV11-1; CDR3: ASSPRSQGSYEQY
V: TRBV25-1; CDR3: ATATSGSFEQY
V: TRBV28; CDR3: ASSFEWSSYNSPLH